This TCR beta chain was found in a study of cytomegalovirus exposure and HLA in healthy donors. Study at large: Approximately 180 million T cells yielded more than 90 million unique TCR beta sequences, as an earlier analysis found. Findings and caveats of the study: Later work associated roughly 17,000 TCR beta sequences with HLA alleles at 0.05 false discovery rate.

Remarks on this clone: The antigen remains unidentified.

Per germline, CDR1 MRHNA and CDR2 SNTAGT. This CDR3 has 13 residues. Trimming pared 0 bases from V and 7 bases from J, leaving 4 bases between. Use of 60 Vbeta and 13 Jbeta primers characterized the PCR. Repertoires were generated with immunoSEQ multiplex PCR, while TCRdb's copy carries only in-frame clones and drops some. This sample has approximately 150,000 clones; around 83% occur once, and the top ten carry approximately 2.5%. The receptor's source is a man younger than 45 in good health and CMV-seropositive. The sequenced sample consisted of PBMCs. This chain uses TRBV6-4 with TRBJ1-6, with D unclear. As DNA, the CDR3 is TGTGCCAGCAGTGACTCTTTAAATTCACCCCTCCACTTT. Translating gives CASSDSLNSPLHF.